The following is a T cell receptor (beta chain) sequence with its context. Antigen: not known. This sample is part of a study of beta chain features in type 1 diabetes. Study results and caveats: VDJ junctions from patients with type 1 diabetes contained fewer insertions and more deletions.

Isolated RNA was reverse transcribed in full, so expressed TCRB transcripts were sequenced. The data were produced by immunoSEQ multiplex PCR, yet TCRdb's version contains in-frame clones alone and is incomplete. The sample contains 38,000 or so clones, around 60% of which appear only once. Sorted CD4+ subsets: naive, central memory, regulatory, stem cell-like memory (CD45RO/CCR7/CD25/CD127/CD95/CD27 panel). Purities in excess of 95% were seen in all sorted populations. V was trimmed by 3 bases and J by 4 bases, leaving 12 bases between them. The CDR3 contains 15 residues. Germline V CDR1 and CDR2: LNHDA, SQIVND (reference sequence).

The sequence was collected from a woman aged 25-40 years in good health. The sample was Tregs from blood. V and J are TRBV19 and TRBJ2-2; possibly TRBD1 for D (5 bases). CDR3 loop: CASSIRAPGTGELFF. In DNA form, the CDR3 reads TGTGCCAGTAGTATCAGGGCGCCGGGCACCGGGGAGCTGTTTTTT.